One T cell receptor (beta chain) is described in this entry. Its antigen is undetermined. The investigators reverse transcribed all of the isolated RNA, so they sequenced expressed TCRB transcripts. Assay used: immunoSEQ multiplex PCR; TCRdb lists only in-frame clones, some missing. This table has approximately 44,000 clones, about 66% appearing once. In total, each donor contributed a single heparinised blood draw that averaged around 120 mL. The CDR3 is 16 amino acids. Trimming stripped 3 bases from V and 4 bases from J, with 16 bases between. Per germline, CDR1 ENHRY and CDR2 SYGVKD. The data originate from a study of beta chain features in type 1 diabetes. Across the study: Healthy donors resembled patients in age, gender and cell yields. Overall study findings and caveats: Compared with healthy donors, patients appeared to share more similar naive, central memory and regulatory TCRB repertoires. No resolution was reached here on whether HLA type influences TCRB rearrangement. All four CD4+ subsets of Type 1 diabetes patients contained TCRB CDR3s that were moderately but significantly shorter.

Sequenced material: Tregs from blood. The sequence came from a woman aged 18-29 years with type 1 diabetes. The rearrangement uses TRBV10-3 and TRBJ1-3; D remains ambiguous. CDR3 amino acids: CAISDRNRHGGNTIYF. The CDR3 DNA sequence: TGTGCCATCAGTGACCGCAACCGACACGGCGGAAACACCATATATTTT.